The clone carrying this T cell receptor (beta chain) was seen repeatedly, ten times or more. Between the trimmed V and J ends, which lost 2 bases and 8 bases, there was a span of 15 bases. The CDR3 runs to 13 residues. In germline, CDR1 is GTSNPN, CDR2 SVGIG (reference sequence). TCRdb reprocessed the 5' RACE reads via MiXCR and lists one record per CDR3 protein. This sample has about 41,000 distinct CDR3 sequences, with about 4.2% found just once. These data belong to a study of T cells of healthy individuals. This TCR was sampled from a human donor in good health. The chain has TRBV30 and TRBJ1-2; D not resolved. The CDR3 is CAWSRAGRGGYTF. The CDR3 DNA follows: TGTGCCTGGAGTAGGGCAGGCCGTGGGGGCTACACCTTC.